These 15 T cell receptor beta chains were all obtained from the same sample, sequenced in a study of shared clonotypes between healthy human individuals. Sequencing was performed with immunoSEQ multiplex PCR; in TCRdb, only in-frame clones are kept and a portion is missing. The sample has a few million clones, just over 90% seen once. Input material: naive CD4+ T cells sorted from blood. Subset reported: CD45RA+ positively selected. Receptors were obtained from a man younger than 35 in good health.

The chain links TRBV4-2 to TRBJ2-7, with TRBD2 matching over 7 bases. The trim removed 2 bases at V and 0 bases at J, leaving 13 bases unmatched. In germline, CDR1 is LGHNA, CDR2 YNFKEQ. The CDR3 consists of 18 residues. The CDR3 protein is CASSQRGAGGSSSYEQYF. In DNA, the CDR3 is TGTGCCAGCAGCCAACGAGGTGCCGGGGGGTCTAGCTCCTACGAGCAGTACTTC.

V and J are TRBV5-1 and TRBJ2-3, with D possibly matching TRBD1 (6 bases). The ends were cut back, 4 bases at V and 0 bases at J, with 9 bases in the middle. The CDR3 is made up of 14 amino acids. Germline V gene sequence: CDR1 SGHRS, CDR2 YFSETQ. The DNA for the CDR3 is TGCGCCAGCAGCAAGGGGGACAGCACAGATACGCAGTATTTT. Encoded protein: CASSKGDSTDTQYF.

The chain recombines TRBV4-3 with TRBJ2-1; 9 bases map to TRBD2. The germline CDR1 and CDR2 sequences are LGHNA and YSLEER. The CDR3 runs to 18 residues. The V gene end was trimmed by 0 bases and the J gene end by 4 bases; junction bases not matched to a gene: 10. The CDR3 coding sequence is TGCGCCAGCAGCCAAGATCGAGCGGGAGGACGTAGATACAATGAGCAGTTCTTC. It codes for CASSQDRAGGRRYNEQFF.

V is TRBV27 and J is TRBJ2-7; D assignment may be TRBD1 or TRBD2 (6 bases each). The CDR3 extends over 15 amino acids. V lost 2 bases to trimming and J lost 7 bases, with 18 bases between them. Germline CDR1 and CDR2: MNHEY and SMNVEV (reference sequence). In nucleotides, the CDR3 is TGTGCCAGCAGTTTAGAAACGACAGGTCGGGGGGAGCAGTACTTC. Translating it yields CASSLETTGRGEQYF.

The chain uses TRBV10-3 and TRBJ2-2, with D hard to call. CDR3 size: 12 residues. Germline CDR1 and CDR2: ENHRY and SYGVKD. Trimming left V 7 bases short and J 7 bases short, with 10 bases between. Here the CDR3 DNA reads TGTGCCATCAATGTAGGGTTCGGGGAGCTGTTTTTT. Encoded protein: CAINVGFGELFF.

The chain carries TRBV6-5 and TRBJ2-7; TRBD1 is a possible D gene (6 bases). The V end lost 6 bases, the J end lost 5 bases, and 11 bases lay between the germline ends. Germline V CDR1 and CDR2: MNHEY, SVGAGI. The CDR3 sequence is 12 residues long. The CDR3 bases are TGTGCCAGCAGCAGGGGTTTCGACGAGCAGTACTTC. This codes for CASSRGFDEQYF.

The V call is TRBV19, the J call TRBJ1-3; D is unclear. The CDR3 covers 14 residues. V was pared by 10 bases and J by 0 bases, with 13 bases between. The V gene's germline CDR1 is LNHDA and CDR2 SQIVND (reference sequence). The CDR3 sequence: CATTGGISGNTIYF. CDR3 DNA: TGTGCCACCACCGGCGGTATCTCTGGAAACACCATATATTTT.

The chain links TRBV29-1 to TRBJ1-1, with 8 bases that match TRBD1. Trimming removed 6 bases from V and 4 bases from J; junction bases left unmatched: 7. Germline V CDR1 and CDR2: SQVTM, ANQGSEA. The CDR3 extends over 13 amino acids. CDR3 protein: CSVDRGRSTEAFF. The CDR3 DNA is TGCAGCGTCGACAGGGGCCGGAGCACTGAAGCTTTCTTT.

CDR3 sequence (DNA): TGTGCCAGCAGCTTTACAGGGCTTGAAGCTTTCTTT. This encodes CASSFTGLEAFF. The rearrangement uses TRBV7-9 and TRBJ1-1; tentatively, D is TRBD1 (6 bases). Per the germline V gene, CDR1 is SEHNR and CDR2 is FQNEAQ (reference sequence). Trimming removed 3 bases from V and 7 bases from J, with 9 bases in between. The CDR3 spans 12 residues.

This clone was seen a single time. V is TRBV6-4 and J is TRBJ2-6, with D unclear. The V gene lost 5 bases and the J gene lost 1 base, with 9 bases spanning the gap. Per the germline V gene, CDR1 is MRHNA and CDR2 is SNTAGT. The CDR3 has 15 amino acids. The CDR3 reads CASSMQDSGANVLTF. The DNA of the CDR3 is TGTGCCAGCAGTATGCAGGATTCTGGGGCCAACGTCCTGACTTTC.

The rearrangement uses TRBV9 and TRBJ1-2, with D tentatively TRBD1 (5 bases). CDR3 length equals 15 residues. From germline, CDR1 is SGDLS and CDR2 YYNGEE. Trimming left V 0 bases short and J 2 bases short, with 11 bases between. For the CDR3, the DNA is TGTGCCAGCAGCGTAGGTGGCAGGGAGAACTATGGCTACACCTTC. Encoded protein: CASSVGGRENYGYTF.

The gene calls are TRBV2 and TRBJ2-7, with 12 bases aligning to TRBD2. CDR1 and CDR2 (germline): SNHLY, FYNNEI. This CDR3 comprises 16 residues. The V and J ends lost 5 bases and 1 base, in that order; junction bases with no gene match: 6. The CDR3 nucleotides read TGTGCCAGCAGTCAACTAGCGGGAGGCGGATCCTACGAGCAGTACTTC. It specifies CASSQLAGGGSYEQYF.

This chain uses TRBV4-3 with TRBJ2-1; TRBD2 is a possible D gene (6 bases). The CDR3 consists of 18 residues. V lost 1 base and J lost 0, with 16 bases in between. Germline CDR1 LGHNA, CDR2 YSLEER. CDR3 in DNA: TGCGCCAGCAGCCAAGTCGGGTGGGAGGCGGGCTCCTACAATGAGCAGTTCTTC. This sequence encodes CASSQVGWEAGSYNEQFF.

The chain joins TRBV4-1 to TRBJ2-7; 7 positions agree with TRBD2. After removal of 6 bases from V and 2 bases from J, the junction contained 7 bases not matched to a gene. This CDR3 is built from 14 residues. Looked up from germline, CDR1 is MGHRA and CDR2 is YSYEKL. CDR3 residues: CASRRLAGTYEQYF. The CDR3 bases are TGCGCCAGCAGAAGATTAGCGGGTACCTACGAGCAGTACTTC.

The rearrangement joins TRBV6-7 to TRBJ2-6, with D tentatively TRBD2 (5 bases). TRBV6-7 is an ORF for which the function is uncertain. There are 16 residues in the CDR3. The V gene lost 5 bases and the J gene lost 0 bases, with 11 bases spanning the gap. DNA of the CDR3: TGTGCCAGCAGTGTAGACCGGGACTCTGGGGCCAACGTCCTGACTTTC. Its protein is CASSVDRDSGANVLTF.